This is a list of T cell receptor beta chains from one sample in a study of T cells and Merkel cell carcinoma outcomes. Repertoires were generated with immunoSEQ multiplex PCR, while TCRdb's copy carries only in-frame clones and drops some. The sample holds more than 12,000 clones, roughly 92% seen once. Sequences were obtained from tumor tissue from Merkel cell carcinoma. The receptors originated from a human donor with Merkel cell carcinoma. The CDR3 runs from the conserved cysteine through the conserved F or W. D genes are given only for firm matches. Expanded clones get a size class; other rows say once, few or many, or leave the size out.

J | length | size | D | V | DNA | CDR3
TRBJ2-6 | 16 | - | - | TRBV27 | TGTGCCAGCAGTCCGACTAGAAGGCCTGGGGCCAACGTCCTGACTTTC | CASSPTRRPGANVLTF
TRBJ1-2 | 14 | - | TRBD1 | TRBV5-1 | TGCGCCAGCAGCCTGTCGACAGGGGACTATGGCTACACCTTC | CASSLSTGDYGYTF
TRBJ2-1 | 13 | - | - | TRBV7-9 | TGTGCCAGCAGCTTACTCGGTTCCAATGAGCAGTTCTTC | CASSLLGSNEQFF
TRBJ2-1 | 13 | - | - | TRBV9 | TGTGCCAGCAGCGGAGGGGCTTTTTTTGAGCAGTTCTTC | CASSGGAFFEQFF
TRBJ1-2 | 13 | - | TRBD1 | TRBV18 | TGTGCCAGCTCACCGGGACAGGATTATGGCTACACCTTC | CASSPGQDYGYTF
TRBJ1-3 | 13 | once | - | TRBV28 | TGTGCCAGCAGTCGGCACCTAAGAAACACCATATATTTT | CASSRHLRNTIYF
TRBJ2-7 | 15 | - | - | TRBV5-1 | TGCGCCAGCAGCTTGGTTCCCAACTTCTCCTACGAGCAGTACTTC | CASSLVPNFSYEQYF
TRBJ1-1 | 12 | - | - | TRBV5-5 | TGTGCCAGCAGTGGGGGCTACACTGAAGCTTTCTTT | CASSGGYTEAFF
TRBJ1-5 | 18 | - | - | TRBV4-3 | TGCGCCAGCAGCCAAGGATTGGACAGAATCTATAGCAATCAGCCCCAGCATTTT | CASSQGLDRIYSNQPQHF
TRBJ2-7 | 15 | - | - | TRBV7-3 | TGTGCCAGCAGCTTAGGGGCAGGGGGGGTCAACGAGCAGTACTTC | CASSLGAGGVNEQYF
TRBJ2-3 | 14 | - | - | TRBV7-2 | TGTGCCAGCAGTTTTATAACCAGCACAGATACGCAGTATTTT | CASSFITSTDTQYF
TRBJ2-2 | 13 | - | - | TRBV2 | TGTGCCAGCAGTGCATACGACACCGGGGAGCTGTTTTTT | CASSAYDTGELFF
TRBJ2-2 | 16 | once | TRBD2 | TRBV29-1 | TGCAGCGTGGGCGGGACTAGCTCATCGAACACCGGGGAGCTGTTTTTT | CSVGGTSSSNTGELFF
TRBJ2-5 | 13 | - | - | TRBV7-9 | TGTGCCAGCAGCTTAGCAGGGGCAGAGACCCAGTACTTC | CASSLAGAETQYF
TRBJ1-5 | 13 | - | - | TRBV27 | TGTGCCAGCAGTTTATCCAGGGTTGAGCCCCAGCATTTT | CASSLSRVEPQHF
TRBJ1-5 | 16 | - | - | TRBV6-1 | TGTGCCAGCAGTGAAGTTGTAGTAAGGGGGGATCAGCCCCAGCATTTT | CASSEVVVRGDQPQHF
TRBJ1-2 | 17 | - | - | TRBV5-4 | TGTGCCAGCAGCTCGGGCCAAGGGGGGGGAGCAAACTATGGCTACACCTTC | CASSSGQGGGANYGYTF
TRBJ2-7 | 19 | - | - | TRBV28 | TGTGCCAGCAGTTCGCCGACTAACGGGAATGCCCCAATATGGGGCGAGCAGTACTTC | CASSSPTNGNAPIWGEQYF
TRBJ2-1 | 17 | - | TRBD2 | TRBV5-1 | TGCGCCAGCAGCGCGACTAGCGGGAGGAGGGCCTACAATGAGCAGTTCTTC | CASSATSGRRAYNEQFF
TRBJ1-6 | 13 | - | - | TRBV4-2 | TGTGCCAGCAGTCAAGATATCCGACTCCCCCTCCACTTT | CASSQDIRLPLHF
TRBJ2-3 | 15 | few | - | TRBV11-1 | TGTGCCAGCAGCTCCGGACCGGCGGCAACAGATACGCAGTATTTT | CASSSGPAATDTQYF
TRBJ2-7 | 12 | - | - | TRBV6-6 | TGTGCCAGCAGCGTTGTGATGGTCGAGCAGTACTTC | CASSVVMVEQYF
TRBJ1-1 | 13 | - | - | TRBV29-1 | TGCAGCGTTGTCCCCTGGTGGGACACTGAAGCTTTCTTT | CSVVPWWDTEAFF
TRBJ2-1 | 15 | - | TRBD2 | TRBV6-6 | TGTGCCAGCAGTTGGGCGCTAGCGGGAGTAAATGAGCAGTTCTTC | CASSWALAGVNEQFF
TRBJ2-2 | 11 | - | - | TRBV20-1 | TGCAGTGCTACCCATACCGGGGAGCTGTTTTTT | CSATHTGELFF
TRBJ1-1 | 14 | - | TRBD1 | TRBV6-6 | TGTGCCAGCAGTCGGACAGGGAGGAACACTGAAGCTTTCTTT | CASSRTGRNTEAFF
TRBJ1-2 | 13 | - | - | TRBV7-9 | TGTGCCAGCAGCTCGCAACAGGGTCATGGCTACACCTTC | CASSSQQGHGYTF
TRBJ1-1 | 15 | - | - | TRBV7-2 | TGTGCCAGCAGCTCCCTCCCGGGTCCCAACACTGAAGCTTTCTTT | CASSSLPGPNTEAFF
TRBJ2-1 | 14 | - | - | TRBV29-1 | TGCAGCGTTGAAGATAATTGGGGGTGGGATGAGCAGTTCTTC | CSVEDNWGWDEQFF
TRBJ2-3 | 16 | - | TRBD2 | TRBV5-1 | TGCGCCAGCAGCTTGTGGGGGGGGACTCCCACAGATACGCAGTATTTT | CASSLWGGTPTDTQYF